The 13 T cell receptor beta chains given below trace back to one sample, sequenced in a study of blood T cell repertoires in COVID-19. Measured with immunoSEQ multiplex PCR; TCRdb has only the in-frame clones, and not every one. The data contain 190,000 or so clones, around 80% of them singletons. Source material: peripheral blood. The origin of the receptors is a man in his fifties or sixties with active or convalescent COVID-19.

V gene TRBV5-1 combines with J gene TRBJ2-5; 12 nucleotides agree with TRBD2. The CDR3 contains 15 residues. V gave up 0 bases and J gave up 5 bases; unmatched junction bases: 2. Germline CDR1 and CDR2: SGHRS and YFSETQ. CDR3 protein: CASSLASGRDETQYF. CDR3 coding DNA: TGCGCCAGCAGCTTGGCTAGCGGGAGGGACGAGACCCAGTACTTC.

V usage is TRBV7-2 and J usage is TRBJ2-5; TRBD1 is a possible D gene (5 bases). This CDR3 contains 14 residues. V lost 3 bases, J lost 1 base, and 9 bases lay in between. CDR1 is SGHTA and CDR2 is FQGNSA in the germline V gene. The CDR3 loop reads CASSLYRFQETQYF. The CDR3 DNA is TGTGCCAGCAGCTTGTACAGGTTCCAAGAGACCCAGTACTTC. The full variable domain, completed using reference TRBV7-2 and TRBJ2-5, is GAGVSQSPSNKVTEKGKDVELRCDPISGHTALYWYRQSLGQGLEFLIYFQGNSAPDKSGLPSDRFSAERTGGSVSTLTIQRTQQEDSAVYLCASSLYRFQETQYFGPGTRLLVL.

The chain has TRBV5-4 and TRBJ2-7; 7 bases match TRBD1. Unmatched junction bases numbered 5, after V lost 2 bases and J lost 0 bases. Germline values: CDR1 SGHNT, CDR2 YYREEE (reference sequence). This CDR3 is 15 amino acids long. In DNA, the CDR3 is TGTGCCAGCAGCTTCACGGGACAGCGCTCCTACGAGCAGTACTTC. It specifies CASSFTGQRSYEQYF.

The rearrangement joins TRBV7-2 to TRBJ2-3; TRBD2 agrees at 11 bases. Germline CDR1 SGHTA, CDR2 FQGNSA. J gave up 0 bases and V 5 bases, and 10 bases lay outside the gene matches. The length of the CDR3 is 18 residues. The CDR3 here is CASSPGTSGGGSTDTQYF. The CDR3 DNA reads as TGTGCCAGCAGCCCCGGGACTAGCGGCGGGGGCAGCACAGATACGCAGTATTTT. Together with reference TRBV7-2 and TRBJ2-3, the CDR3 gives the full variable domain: GAGVSQSPSNKVTEKGKDVELRCDPISGHTALYWYRQSLGQGLEFLIYFQGNSAPDKSGLPSDRFSAERTGGSVSTLTIQRTQQEDSAVYLCASSPGTSGGGSTDTQYFGPGTRLTVL.

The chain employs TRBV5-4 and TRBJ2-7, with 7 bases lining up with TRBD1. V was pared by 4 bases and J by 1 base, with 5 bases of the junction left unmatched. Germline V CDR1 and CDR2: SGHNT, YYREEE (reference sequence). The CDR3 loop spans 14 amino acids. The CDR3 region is CASSQKQGSYEQYF. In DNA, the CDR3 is TGTGCCAGCAGCCAAAAACAGGGGTCCTACGAGCAGTACTTC.

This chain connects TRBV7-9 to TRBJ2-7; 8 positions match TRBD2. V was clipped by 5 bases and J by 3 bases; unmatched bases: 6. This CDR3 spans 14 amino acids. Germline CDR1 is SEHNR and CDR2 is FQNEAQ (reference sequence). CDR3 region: CASSRRGGFYEQYF. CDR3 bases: TGTGCCAGCAGCCGTCGGGGGGGCTTCTACGAGCAGTACTTC.

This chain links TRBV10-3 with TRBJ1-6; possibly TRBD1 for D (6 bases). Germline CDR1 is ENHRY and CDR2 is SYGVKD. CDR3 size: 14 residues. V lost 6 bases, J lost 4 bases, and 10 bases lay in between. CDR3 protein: CAISQDSYNSPLHF. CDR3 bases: TGTGCCATCAGCCAGGACAGTTATAATTCACCCCTCCACTTT.

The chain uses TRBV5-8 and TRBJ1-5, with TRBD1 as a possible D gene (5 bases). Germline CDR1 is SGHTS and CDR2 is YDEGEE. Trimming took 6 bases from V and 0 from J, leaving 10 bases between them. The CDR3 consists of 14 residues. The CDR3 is CASIRTISNQPQHF. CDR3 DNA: TGTGCCAGCATCAGGACAATTAGCAATCAGCCCCAGCATTTT.

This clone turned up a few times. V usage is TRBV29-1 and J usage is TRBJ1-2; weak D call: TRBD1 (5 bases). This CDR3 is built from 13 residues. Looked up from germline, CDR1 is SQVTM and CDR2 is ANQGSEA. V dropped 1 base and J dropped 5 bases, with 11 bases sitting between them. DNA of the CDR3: TGCAGCGTTGAAGGGGGGACTGTATATGGCTACACCTTC. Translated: CSVEGGTVYGYTF.

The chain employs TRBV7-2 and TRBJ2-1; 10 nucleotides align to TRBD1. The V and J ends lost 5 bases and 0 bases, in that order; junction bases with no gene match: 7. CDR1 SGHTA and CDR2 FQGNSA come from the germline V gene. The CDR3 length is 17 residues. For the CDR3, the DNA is TGTGCCAGCAGCCCACGGACAGGGGGATCCTCCTACAATGAGCAGTTCTTC. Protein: CASSPRTGGSSYNEQFF.

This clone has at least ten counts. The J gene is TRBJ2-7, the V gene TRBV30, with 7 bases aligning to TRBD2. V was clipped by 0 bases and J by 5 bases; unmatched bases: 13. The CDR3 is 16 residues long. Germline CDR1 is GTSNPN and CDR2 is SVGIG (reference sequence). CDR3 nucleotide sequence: TGTGCCTGGAGTGTACTTGCGGGAGAGATGGGGCACGAGCAGTACTTC. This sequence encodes CAWSVLAGEMGHEQYF.

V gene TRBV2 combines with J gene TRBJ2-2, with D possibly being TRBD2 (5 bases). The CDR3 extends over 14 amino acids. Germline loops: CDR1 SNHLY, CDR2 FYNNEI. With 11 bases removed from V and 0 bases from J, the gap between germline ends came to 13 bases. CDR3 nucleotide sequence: TGTGCCTCGCGGGCGGCACCGAACACCGGGGAGCTGTTTTTT. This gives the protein CASRAAPNTGELFF.

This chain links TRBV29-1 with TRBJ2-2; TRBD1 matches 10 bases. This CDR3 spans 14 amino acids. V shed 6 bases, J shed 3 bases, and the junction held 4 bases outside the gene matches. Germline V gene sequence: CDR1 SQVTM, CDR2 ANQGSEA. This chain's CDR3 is CSVGQGTYTGELFF. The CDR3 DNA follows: TGCAGCGTGGGACAGGGGACGTACACCGGGGAGCTGTTTTTT.